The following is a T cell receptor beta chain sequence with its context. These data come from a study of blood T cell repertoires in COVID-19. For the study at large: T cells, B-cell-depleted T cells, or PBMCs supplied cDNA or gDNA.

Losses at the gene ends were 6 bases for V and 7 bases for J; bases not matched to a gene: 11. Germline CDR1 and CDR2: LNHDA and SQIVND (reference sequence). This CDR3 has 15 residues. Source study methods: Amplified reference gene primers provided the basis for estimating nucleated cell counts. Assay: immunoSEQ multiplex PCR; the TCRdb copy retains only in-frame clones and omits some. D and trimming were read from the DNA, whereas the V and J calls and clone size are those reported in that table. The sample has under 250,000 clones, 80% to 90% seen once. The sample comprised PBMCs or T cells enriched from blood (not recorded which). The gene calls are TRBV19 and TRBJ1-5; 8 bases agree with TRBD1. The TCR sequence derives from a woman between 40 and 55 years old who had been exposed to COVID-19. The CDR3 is CASRRNDRGGQPQHF. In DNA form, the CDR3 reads TGTGCCAGTAGGCGAAACGACAGGGGAGGGCAGCCCCAGCATTTT.